This is a list of T cell receptor beta chains from one sample in a study of CD4 T cells in relation to SARS-CoV-2 and coronaviruses. These receptors' antigens are unknown. Profiling relied on immunoSEQ multiplex PCR, and the TCRdb table lists in-frame clones only, not all of them. The sample shows tens of thousands of clones, roughly 78% of them seen only once. Sequenced input: CD4+ T cells from PBMCs, cultured in vitro. The receptors derive from a human donor in good health. The CDR3 runs from the conserved cysteine through the conserved F or W. The D gene is left open where the match is weak. Size values are once, few and many counts, or a class for expanded clones, and some rows have none.

>TRBJ2-7|14|few|-|TRBV5-8
CASSQTGYHYEQYF
TGTGCCAGCAGCCAAACAGGGTATCACTACGAGCAGTACTTC
>TRBJ1-2|13|-|TRBD1|TRBV11-2
CASSSTGRITYTF
TGTGCCAGCAGCTCGACAGGGAGAATTACTTACACCTTC
>TRBJ2-3|15|-|TRBD2|TRBV7-6
CASSLSSGATDTQYF
TGTGCCAGCAGCTTGTCTAGCGGGGCCACAGATACGCAGTATTTT
>TRBJ1-2|13|-|TRBD1|TRBV5-1
CASSVGTAGGYTF
TGCGCCAGCAGCGTAGGGACAGCCGGTGGCTACACCTTC
>TRBJ2-5|16|-|-|TRBV5-5
CASSLGVGLSGETQYF
TGTGCCAGCAGCTTGGGGGTGGGCCTGAGCGGGGAGACCCAGTACTTC
>TRBJ2-7|14|medium-sized|TRBD2|TRBV5-1
CASSLGSGIYEQYF
TGCGCCAGCAGCTTGGGTAGCGGGATATACGAGCAGTACTTC
>TRBJ2-1|16|-|TRBD1|TRBV7-2
CASSLGQGAGINEQFF
TGTGCCAGCAGCTTAGGGCAGGGGGCAGGGATCAATGAGCAGTTCTTC
>TRBJ2-7|14|-|TRBD2|TRBV7-3
CASSASGSSPEQYF
TGTGCCAGCAGCGCTAGCGGGAGTTCTCCCGAGCAGTACTTC
>TRBJ2-1|17|-|TRBD2|TRBV7-2
CASSPTSGTSSYNEQFF
TGTGCCAGCAGCCCTACTAGCGGGACAAGCTCCTACAATGAGCAGTTCTTC
>TRBJ2-7|19|few|TRBD2|TRBV11-2
CASSLDGGLAGGPSYEQYF
TGTGCCAGCAGCTTAGATGGGGGACTAGCGGGAGGGCCTTCCTACGAGCAGTACTTC
>TRBJ1-1|15|-|TRBD1|TRBV27
CATPGTGVLSTEAFF
TGTGCCACCCCCGGGACAGGGGTTCTCAGTACTGAAGCTTTCTTT
>TRBJ2-2|14|-|-|TRBV3-1/TRBV3-2
CASRQGRSTGELFF
TGTGCCAGCAGACAGGGCCGGTCGACCGGGGAGCTGTTTTTT
>TRBJ1-1|14|once|-|TRBV6-2/TRBV6-3
CASSYSTENTEAFF
TGTGCCAGCAGTTACAGTACCGAGAACACTGAAGCTTTCTTT
>TRBJ1-1|13|-|-|TRBV11-3
CASSFSENTEAFF
TGTGCCAGCAGCTTCAGTGAGAACACTGAAGCTTTCTTT
>TRBJ2-1|13|-|-|TRBV6-1
CASSEQAAVREFF
TGTGCCAGCAGTGAACAGGCGGCGGTGAGGGAGTTCTTC
>TRBJ2-1|14|-|-|TRBV7-9
CASSLQGSYNEQFF
TGTGCCAGCAGCTTACAGGGCTCCTACAATGAGCAGTTCTTC
>TRBJ2-7|14|-|TRBD2|TRBV5-1
CASSLAVRTYEQYF
TGCGCCAGCAGCCTAGCGGTTAGGACCTACGAGCAGTACTTC
>TRBJ1-2|13|-|-|TRBV30
CAWSDGFNYGYTF
TGTGCCTGGAGTGATGGGTTTAACTATGGCTACACCTTC
>TRBJ2-3|19|few|-|TRBV12-5
CASGLRVGVGLRGTDTQYF
TGTGCTAGTGGTTTGAGGGTGGGAGTGGGTTTGAGAGGCACAGATACGCAGTATTTT
>TRBJ2-3|15|-|-|TRBV2
CASSEGDPSTDTQYF
TGTGCCAGCAGTGAAGGTGATCCGAGCACAGATACGCAGTATTTT
>TRBJ2-7|17|few|TRBD2|TRBV19
CASSRTSGGAGLYEQYF
TGTGCCAGTAGTAGGACTAGCGGGGGGGCCGGACTCTACGAGCAGTACTTC
>TRBJ2-3|14|few|-|TRBV12-5
CASGIEMRTDTQYF
TGTGCTAGTGGTATAGAGATGAGAACAGATACGCAGTATTTT
>TRBJ2-4|15|-|-|TRBV7-8
CASSLGNLPPDIQYF
TGTGCCAGCAGCTTAGGTAACCTCCCCCCGGACATTCAGTACTTC
>TRBJ1-2|14|-|-|TRBV25-1
CASSEFRENYGYTF
TGTGCCAGCAGTGAATTTCGGGAGAACTATGGCTACACCTTC
>TRBJ2-7|14|-|-|TRBV7-2
CASSRGDSIYEQYF
TGTGCCAGCAGCCGGGGGGACAGTATCTACGAGCAGTACTTC
>TRBJ2-7|16|-|TRBD2|TRBV4-3
CASSQDLWTSGTEQYF
TGCGCCAGCAGCCAAGATCTTTGGACTAGCGGGACCGAGCAGTACTTC
>TRBJ2-2|14|-|-|TRBV7-3
CASSFSRDTGELFF
TGTGCCAGCAGCTTCTCCCGAGACACCGGGGAGCTGTTTTTT
>TRBJ2-7|13|few|-|TRBV7-8
CASSLVVGYEQYF
TGTGCCAGCAGCTTAGTCGTTGGCTACGAGCAGTACTTC
>TRBJ1-3|15|-|TRBD1|TRBV11-2
CASSPIRGRGNTIYF
TGTGCCAGCAGCCCAATCAGGGGGCGCGGGAACACCATATATTTT
>TRBJ1-2|15|-|-|TRBV4-1
CASSQGVTGDYGYTF
TGCGCCAGCAGCCAAGGGGTTACAGGAGACTATGGCTACACCTTC
>TRBJ1-5|17|-|-|TRBV5-6
CASSSLYPGSVNQPQHF
TGTGCCAGCAGCTCGCTTTATCCGGGGAGCGTCAATCAGCCCCAGCATTTT
>TRBJ2-3|17|-|TRBD1|TRBV6-2/TRBV6-3
CASSYTDRVKAQDTQYF
TGTGCCAGCAGTTACACCGACAGGGTCAAGGCACAAGATACGCAGTATTTT
>TRBJ1-2|11|-|-|TRBV6-5
CASRQGGGYTF
TGTGCCAGCAGACAGGGTGGTGGCTACACCTTC
>TRBJ2-7|15|-|TRBD2|TRBV5-6
CASSSRLAGGYEQYF
TGTGCCAGCAGCTCAAGACTAGCGGGAGGGTACGAGCAGTACTTC
>TRBJ1-6|15|-|-|TRBV25-1
CASSDPGQNNSPLHF
TGTGCCAGCAGTGACCCTGGACAAAATAATTCACCCCTCCACTTT
>TRBJ2-2|15|-|-|TRBV11-2
CASSYGNQNTGELFF
TGTGCCAGCAGCTACGGGAACCAAAACACCGGGGAGCTGTTTTTT
>TRBJ1-4|16|-|TRBD1|TRBV19
CASSIDYAGGYEKLFF
TGTGCCAGTAGTATAGATTATGCAGGGGGGTATGAAAAACTGTTTTTT
>TRBJ1-1|17|-|-|TRBV6-6
CASSRRLDWGARTEAFF
TGTGCCAGCAGTCGTCGCCTTGATTGGGGGGCGCGCACTGAAGCTTTCTTT
>TRBJ2-3|13|-|-|TRBV29-1
CSGGHEVTDTQYF
TGCAGCGGAGGACACGAGGTCACAGATACGCAGTATTTT
>TRBJ2-7|14|-|-|TRBV7-2
CASTPPTSPFEQYF
TGTGCCAGCACCCCACCAACCTCACCGTTTGAGCAGTACTTC
>TRBJ2-4|15|few|-|TRBV3-1/TRBV3-2
CASSPLLYSGNIQYF
TGTGCCAGCAGCCCACTTTTGTACAGTGGAAACATTCAGTACTTC
>TRBJ1-1|14|few|TRBD1|TRBV3-1/TRBV3-2
CASRSDRGGTEAFF
TGTGCCAGCAGATCGGACAGGGGAGGCACTGAAGCTTTCTTT